This TCR beta chain was identified in a study of T cells in Graves' hyperthyroidism and ophthalmopathy. CDR1 and CDR2 (germline): MNHEY, SVGEGT. V lost 5 bases to trimming and J lost 11 bases, with 21 bases between them. The CDR3 covers 14 residues. Amplified regions were TCR beta CDR3 sequences from RNA transcripts. The HTBI set primed first-round TCR CDR3 RT-PCR. TCRdb re-called the multiplex PCR reads through MiXCR, storing one row per CDR3 protein. The data show 300,000 to 450,000 distinct CDR3 sequences, with 13% seen just once and less than 25% held by the top ten. The receptor's source is a man aged 30-40 years with Graves' hyperthyroidism that later progressed to Graves' ophthalmopathy. The chain joins TRBV6-2 or TRBV6-3 to TRBJ1-1; maybe TRBD1 (6 bases). The source material was blood. CDR3 residues: CASSPSLGQNNAFF. In DNA, the CDR3 is TGTGCCAGCAGTCCCTCCCTTGGACAGAACAACGCTTTCTTT.